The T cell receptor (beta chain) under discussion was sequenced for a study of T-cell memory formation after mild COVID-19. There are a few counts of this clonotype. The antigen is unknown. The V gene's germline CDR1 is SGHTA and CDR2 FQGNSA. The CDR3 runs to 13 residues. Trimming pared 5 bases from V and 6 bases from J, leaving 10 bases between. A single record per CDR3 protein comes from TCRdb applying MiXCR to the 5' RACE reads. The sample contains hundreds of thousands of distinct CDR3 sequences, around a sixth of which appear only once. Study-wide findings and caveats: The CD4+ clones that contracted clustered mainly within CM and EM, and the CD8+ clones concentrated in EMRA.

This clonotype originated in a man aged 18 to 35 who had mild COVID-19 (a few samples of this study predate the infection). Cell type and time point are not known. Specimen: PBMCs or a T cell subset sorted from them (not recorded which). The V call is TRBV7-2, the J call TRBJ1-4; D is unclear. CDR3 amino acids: CASSQPADEKLFF. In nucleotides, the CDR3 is TGTGCCAGCAGCCAGCCGGCGGATGAAAAACTGTTTTTT.